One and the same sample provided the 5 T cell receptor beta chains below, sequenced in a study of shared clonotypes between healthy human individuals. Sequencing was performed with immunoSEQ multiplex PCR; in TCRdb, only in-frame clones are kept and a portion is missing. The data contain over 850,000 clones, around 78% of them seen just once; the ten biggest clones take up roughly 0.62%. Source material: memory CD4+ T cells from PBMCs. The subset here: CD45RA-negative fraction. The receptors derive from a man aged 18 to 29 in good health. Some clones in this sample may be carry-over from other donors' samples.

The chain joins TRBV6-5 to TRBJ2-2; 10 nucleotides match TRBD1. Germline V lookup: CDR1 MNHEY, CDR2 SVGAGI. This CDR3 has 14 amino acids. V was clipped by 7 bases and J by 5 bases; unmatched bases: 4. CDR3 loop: CASKRTGGTGELFF. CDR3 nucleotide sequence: TGTGCCAGCAAAAGGACAGGGGGGACCGGGGAGCTGTTTTTT.

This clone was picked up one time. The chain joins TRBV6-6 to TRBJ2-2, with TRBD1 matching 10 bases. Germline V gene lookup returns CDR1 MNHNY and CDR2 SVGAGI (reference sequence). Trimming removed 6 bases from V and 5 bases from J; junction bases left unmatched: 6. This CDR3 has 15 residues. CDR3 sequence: CASSSGGQGTGELFF. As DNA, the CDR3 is TGTGCCAGCAGCTCGGGGGGACAGGGGACCGGGGAGCTGTTTTTT.

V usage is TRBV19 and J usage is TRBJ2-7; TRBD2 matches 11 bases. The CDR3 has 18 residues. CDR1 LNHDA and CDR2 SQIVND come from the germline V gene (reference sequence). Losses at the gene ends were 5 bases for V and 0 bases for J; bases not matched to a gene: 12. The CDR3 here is CASSPSGRGTSGSYEQYF. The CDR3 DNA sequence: TGTGCCAGTAGTCCAAGCGGGCGGGGGACTAGCGGCTCCTACGAGCAGTACTTC.

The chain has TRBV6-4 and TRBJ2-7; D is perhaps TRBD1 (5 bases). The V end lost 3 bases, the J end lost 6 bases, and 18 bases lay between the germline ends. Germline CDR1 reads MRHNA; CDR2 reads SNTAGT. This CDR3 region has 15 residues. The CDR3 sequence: CASSEFSRVECEQYF. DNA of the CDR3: TGTGCCAGCAGTGAATTTAGCAGGGTGGAATGCGAGCAGTACTTC.

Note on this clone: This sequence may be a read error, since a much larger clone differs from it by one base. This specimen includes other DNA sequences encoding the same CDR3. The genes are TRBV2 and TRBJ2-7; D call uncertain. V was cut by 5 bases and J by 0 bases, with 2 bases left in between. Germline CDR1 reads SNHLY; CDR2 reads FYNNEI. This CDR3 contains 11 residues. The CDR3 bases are TGTGCCAGCAGTTTCTCCTACGAGCAGTACTTC. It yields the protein CASSFSYEQYF. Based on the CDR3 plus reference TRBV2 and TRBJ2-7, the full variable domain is EPEVTQTPSHQVTQMGQEVILRCVPISNHLYFYWYRQILGQKVEFLVSFYNNEISEKSEIFDDQFSVERPDGSNFTLKIRSTKLEDSAMYFCASSFSYEQYFGPGTRLTVT.